This T cell receptor (beta chain) was captured by sequencing in a study of T cell repertoires in cytomegalovirus infection. Across the study: Evidence of both CMV infection and a matching HLA type came from public TCR beta signatures.

Germline V gene lookup returns CDR1 SGHRS and CDR2 YFSETQ. Trimming cost V 0 bases and J 1 base, with 7 bases left between them. The CDR3 contains 14 residues. TCRdb processed the reads anew with MiXCR; each CDR3 protein has one entry. This table has under 600,000 distinct CDR3 sequences, 16% appearing once. This TCR was recovered from a human donor in good health (CMV status not recorded). Some clones in this sample may be carry-over from other donors' samples. The chain combines TRBV5-1 with TRBJ1-1; D is uncertain. The sample taken for sequencing was CD8+ T cells from PBMCs. The CDR3 loop reads CASSLGRENTEAFF. CDR3 nucleotide sequence: TGCGCCAGCAGCTTGGGGCGGGAGAACACTGAAGCTTTCTTT.